This T cell receptor beta chain appears in the sequencing data of a study of shared clonotypes between healthy human individuals. The wider study: Aged between 18 and 49, the donors were a couple of women and a few men.

About this clone: Its antigen is undetermined.

Donors comprised healthy HIV-negative adults lacking recent acute infections or vaccinations. Findings and caveats of the study: A small donor pool kept down the genetic and exposure-history diversity that was represented.

Sequencing used immunoSEQ multiplex PCR; TCRdb keeps in-frame clones, though not all of them. The data show some 550,000 clones, around 97% seen once. Per germline, CDR1 MDHEN and CDR2 SYDVKM. The length of the CDR3 is 15 residues. V lost 3 bases and J 5 bases, leaving 16 bases between the germline ends. This chain links TRBV28 with TRBJ2-5, with no clear D. The sample was naive CD4+ T cells sorted from blood. Subset meaning: CD45RA+ positively selected. The sequence was obtained from a woman in her thirties in good health. CDR3 DNA sequence: TGTGCCAGCAGTTTTTTTGGGTCTCCATCGGAGACCCAGTACTTC. Translating gives CASSFFGSPSETQYF.